Below are 6 T cell receptor beta chains sequenced from a single sample in a study of response to subunit inactivated influenza vaccine. A single record per CDR3 protein comes from TCRdb applying MiXCR to the RT-PCR reads. Of 450,000 to 600,000 distinct CDR3 sequences in the sample, approximately 15% were seen once. This specimen was CD4+ T cells sorted from PBMCs, taken about 24 months after vaccination. Every receptor here comes from a man aged 45 to 70 who received an inactivated influenza vaccine.

This rearrangement joins TRBV6-2 or TRBV6-3 to TRBJ2-7; D is undetermined. From germline, CDR1 is MNHEY and CDR2 SVGEGT. Trimming cost V 3 bases and J 4 bases, with 7 bases left between them. This CDR3 is built from 12 residues. The CDR3 DNA reads as TGTGCCAGCAGTTATATGGGTTACGAGCAGTACTTC. This encodes CASSYMGYEQYF.

The V gene is TRBV27, the J gene TRBJ2-4; 7 nucleotides agree with TRBD1. Germline CDR1 reads MNHEY; CDR2 reads SMNVEV (reference sequence). This CDR3 has 19 residues. Trimming at V came to 5 bases and at J to 4 bases, leaving 20 bases not matched to a gene. CDR3 DNA sequence: TGTGCCAGCAGTCCACGGACCGGGACAGCAGGGCCGATTAAAAACATTCAGTACTTC. This translates into CASSPRTGTAGPIKNIQYF.

This clonotype was observed a few times. The chain carries TRBV29-1 and TRBJ2-7; 7 bases line up with TRBD2. After removal of 2 bases from V and 3 bases from J, the junction contained 10 bases not matched to a gene. The CDR3 covers 15 residues. Germline values: CDR1 SQVTM, CDR2 ANQGSEA. The CDR3, as DNA: TGCAGCGTTGAACTCCGGGACGGGGGGAACTACGAGCAGTACTTC. Translated, it gives CSVELRDGGNYEQYF.

The gene calls are TRBV5-1 and TRBJ2-2; 7 bases are a match to TRBD1. Germline V gene data show CDR1 as SGHRS and CDR2 as YFSETQ. J gave up 4 bases and V 0 bases, and 6 bases lay outside the gene matches. The CDR3 sequence is 16 residues long. This CDR3 is CASSLVRQGVTGELFF. Here the CDR3 DNA reads TGCGCCAGCAGCTTGGTCCGGCAGGGGGTCACCGGGGAGCTGTTTTTT.

In its sample, this clonotype was seen a few times. The rearrangement joins TRBV5-6 to TRBJ2-7; 7 nucleotides agree with TRBD1. Germline CDR1 reads SGHDT; CDR2 reads YYEEEE. With 6 bases clipped from V and 5 bases from J, the junction kept 14 bases outside the gene matches. The CDR3 has 15 residues. Here the CDR3 DNA reads TGTGCCAGCACCATACAGGGGATAGGACGTAACGAGCAGTACTTC. Translating it yields CASTIQGIGRNEQYF.

The table lists this clonotype with a few counts. The chain links TRBV7-2 to TRBJ2-3; 9 bases align to TRBD1. This CDR3 contains 15 residues. V lost 5 bases and J lost 5; bases outside the gene matches: 8. CDR1 SGHTA and CDR2 FQGNSA come from the germline V gene. Written as DNA, the CDR3 is TGTGCCAGCAGCCGGGGACAGGGATACGAAGATACGCAGTATTTT. Translation: CASSRGQGYEDTQYF.